This paragraph covers one TCR beta chain sequence. Its target is not known. The CDR3 has 13 residues. Trimming shortened V by 1 base and J by 1 base, and 5 bases separated the two germline ends. Germline CDR1 and CDR2: SGHTA and FQGNSA. The data derive from a study of T cell responses to AZD1222 COVID-19 vaccine. Findings of the study overall: Reports indicate that nearly half of spike-specific TCRs are directed at unmutated variant regions.

Method: immunoSEQ multiplex PCR; TCRdb's copy keeps in-frame clones and lacks some. The repertoire holds about 55,000 clones, with 70% to 90% as singletons. The chain combines TRBV7-2 with TRBJ2-7; D unclear. This clonotype was obtained from an adult in good health. Sample: peripheral blood, taken on day 0 of AZD1222 vaccination. This CDR3 is CASSLGESYEQYF. CDR3 bases: TGTGCCAGCAGCTTAGGGGAATCCTACGAGCAGTACTTC.